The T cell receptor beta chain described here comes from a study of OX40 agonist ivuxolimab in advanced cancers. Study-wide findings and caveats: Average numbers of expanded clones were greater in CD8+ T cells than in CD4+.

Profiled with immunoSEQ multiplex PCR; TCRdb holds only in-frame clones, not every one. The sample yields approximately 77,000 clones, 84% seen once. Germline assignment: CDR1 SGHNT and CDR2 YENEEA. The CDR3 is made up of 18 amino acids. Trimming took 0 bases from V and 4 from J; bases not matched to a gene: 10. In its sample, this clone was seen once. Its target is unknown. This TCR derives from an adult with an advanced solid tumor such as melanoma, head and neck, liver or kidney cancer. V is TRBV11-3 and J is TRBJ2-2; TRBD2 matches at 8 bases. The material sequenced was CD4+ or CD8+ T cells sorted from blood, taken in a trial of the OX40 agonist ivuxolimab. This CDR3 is CASSLDLREGPGTGELFF. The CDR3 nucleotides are TGTGCCAGCAGCTTAGATTTACGGGAGGGCCCGGGCACCGGGGAGCTGTTTTTT.